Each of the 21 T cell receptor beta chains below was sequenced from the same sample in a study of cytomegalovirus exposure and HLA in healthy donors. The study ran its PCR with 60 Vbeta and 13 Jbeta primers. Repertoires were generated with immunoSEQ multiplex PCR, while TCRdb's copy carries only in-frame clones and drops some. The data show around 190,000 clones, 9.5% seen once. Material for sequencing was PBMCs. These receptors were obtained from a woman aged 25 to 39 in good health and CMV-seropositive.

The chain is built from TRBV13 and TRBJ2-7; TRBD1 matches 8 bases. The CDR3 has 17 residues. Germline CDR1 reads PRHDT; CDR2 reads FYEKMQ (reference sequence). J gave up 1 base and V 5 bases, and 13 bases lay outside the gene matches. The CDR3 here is CASSVRDRYDWSYEQYF. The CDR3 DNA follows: TGTGCCAGCAGCGTCCGGGACAGGTATGATTGGTCCTACGAGCAGTACTTC.

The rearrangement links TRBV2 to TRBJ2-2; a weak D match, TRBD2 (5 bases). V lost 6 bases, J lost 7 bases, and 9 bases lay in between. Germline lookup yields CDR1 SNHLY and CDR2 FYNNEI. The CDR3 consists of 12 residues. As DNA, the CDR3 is TGTGCCAGCAGGGTGGGGAGCGGGGAGCTGTTTTTT. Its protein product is CASRVGSGELFF.

Here the CDR3 DNA reads TGTGCCACCAGCGAGGGGACAGGGGGAAAAAACATTCAGTACTTC. Protein: CATSEGTGGKNIQYF. J is TRBJ2-4 and V is TRBV15, with TRBD1 identical over 11 bases. The germline CDR1 and CDR2 sequences are LNHNV and YYDKDF (reference sequence). The CDR3 totals 15 residues. The junction had 4 bases not matched to a gene; V was cut back by 5 bases and J by 4 bases.

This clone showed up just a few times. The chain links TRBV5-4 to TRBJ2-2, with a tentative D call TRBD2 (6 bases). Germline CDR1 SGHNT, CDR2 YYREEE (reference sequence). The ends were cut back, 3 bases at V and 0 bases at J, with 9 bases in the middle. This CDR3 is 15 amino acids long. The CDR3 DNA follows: TGTGCCAGCAGCTCTGGGGGGACGAACACCGGGGAGCTGTTTTTT. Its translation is CASSSGGTNTGELFF.

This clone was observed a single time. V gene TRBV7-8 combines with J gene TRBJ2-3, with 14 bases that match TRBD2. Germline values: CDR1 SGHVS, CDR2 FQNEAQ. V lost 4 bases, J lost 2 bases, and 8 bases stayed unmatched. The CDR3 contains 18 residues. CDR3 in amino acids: CASSSGLAGEYITDTQYF. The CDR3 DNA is TGTGCCAGCAGCTCGGGACTAGCGGGAGAGTATATCACAGATACGCAGTATTTT.

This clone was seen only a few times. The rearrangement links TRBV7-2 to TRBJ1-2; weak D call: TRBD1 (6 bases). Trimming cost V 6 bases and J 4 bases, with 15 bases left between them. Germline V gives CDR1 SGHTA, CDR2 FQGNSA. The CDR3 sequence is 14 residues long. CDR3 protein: CASRQTGPLYGYTF. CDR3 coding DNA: TGTGCCAGCAGACAAACAGGGCCCCTCTATGGCTACACCTTC.

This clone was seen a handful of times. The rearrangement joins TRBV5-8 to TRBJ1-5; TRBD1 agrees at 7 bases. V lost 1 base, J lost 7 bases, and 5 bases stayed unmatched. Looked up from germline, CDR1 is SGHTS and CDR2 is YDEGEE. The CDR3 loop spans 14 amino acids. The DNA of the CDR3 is TGTGCCAGCAGCTTGAGACAGGGCGAGCAGCCCCAGCATTTT. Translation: CASSLRQGEQPQHF.

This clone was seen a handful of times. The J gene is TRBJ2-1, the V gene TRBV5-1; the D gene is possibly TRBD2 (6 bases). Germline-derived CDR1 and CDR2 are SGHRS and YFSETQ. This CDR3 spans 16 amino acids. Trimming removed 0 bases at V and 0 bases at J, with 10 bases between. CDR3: CASSLGAGYSYNEQFF. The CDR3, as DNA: TGCGCCAGCAGCTTGGGGGCGGGATACTCCTACAATGAGCAGTTCTTC. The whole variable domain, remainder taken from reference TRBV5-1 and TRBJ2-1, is KAGVTQTPRYLIKTRGQQVTLSCSPISGHRSVSWYQQTPGQGLQFLFEYFSETQRNKGNFPGRFSGRQFSNSRSEMNVSTLELGDSALYLCASSLGAGYSYNEQFFGPGTRLTVL.

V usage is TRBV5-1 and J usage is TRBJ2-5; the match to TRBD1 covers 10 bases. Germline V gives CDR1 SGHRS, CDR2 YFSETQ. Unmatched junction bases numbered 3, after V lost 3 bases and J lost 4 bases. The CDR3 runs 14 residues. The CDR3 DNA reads TGCGCCAGCAGCTCGGGACAGGGGCCAGAGACCCAGTACTTC. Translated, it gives CASSSGQGPETQYF.

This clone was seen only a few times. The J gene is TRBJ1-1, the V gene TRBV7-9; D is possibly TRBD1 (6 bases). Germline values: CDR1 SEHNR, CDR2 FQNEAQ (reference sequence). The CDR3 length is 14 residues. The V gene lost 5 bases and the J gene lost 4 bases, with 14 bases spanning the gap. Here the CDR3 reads CASSLLTGPTEAFF. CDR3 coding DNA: TGTGCCAGCAGCCTCCTTACAGGGCCCACTGAAGCTTTCTTT. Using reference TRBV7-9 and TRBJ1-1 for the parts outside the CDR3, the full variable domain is DTGVSQNPRHKITKRGQNVTFRCDPISEHNRLYWYRQTLGQGPEFLTYFQNEAQLEKSRLLSDRFSAERPKGSFSTLEIQRTEQGDSAMYLCASSLLTGPTEAFFGQGTRLTVV.

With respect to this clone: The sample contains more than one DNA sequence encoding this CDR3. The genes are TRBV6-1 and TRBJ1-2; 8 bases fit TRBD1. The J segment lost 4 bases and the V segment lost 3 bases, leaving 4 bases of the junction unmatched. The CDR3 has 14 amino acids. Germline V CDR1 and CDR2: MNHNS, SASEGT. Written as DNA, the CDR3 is TGTGCCAGCAGTGAGGGCGGGACAGGCTATGGCTACACCTTC. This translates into CASSEGGTGYGYTF.

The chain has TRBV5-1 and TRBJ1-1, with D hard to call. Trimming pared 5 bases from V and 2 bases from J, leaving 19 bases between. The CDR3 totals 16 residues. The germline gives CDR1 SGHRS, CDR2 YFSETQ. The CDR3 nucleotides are TGCGCCAGCAGTCGAGGCCAAAACCAAGGTAACACTGAAGCTTTCTTT. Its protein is CASSRGQNQGNTEAFF.

The chain's CDR3 is CASSPYPPASGSAYEQYF. CDR3 DNA sequence: TGTGCCAGCAGTCCTTATCCTCCTGCTAGCGGTTCGGCCTACGAGCAGTACTTC. V gene TRBV2 combines with J gene TRBJ2-7; TRBD2 agrees at 7 bases. Trimming took 5 bases from V and 2 from J; bases not matched to a gene: 18. The V gene's germline CDR1 is SNHLY and CDR2 FYNNEI. The CDR3 is 18 residues long.

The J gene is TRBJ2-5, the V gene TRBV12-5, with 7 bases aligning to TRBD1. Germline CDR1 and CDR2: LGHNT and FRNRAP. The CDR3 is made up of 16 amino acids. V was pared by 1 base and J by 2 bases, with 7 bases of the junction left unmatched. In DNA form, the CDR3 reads TGTGCTAGTGGTTTGGGTATTCCGGGACAGCAAGAGACCCAGTACTTC. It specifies CASGLGIPGQQETQYF.

CDR3 in DNA: TGTGCCAGTAGTATTAGTGGAACAGTCTCCTACGAGCAGTACTTC. It specifies CASSISGTVSYEQYF. V gene TRBV19 combines with J gene TRBJ2-7; D ambiguous. V was clipped by 3 bases and J by 0 bases, with 12 bases between them. In germline, CDR1 is LNHDA, CDR2 SQIVND (reference sequence). The CDR3 has 15 amino acids.

The CDR3 DNA sequence: TGTGCCAGTAGTATGGTTGCGGGAGGGACGGCCGGGGAGCTGTTTTTT. Protein: CASSMVAGGTAGELFF. The chain has TRBV19 and TRBJ2-2, with 9 positions matching TRBD2. CDR1 is LNHDA and CDR2 is SQIVND in the germline V gene (reference sequence). CDR3 length: 16 residues. Germline trimming cut 3 bases from V and 6 bases from J; bases unmatched to any gene: 8.

The CDR3 coding sequence is TGTGCCAGCAGCGACAGGGAGGACACTGAAGCTTTCTTT. Translating gives CASSDREDTEAFF. The rearrangement joins TRBV11-3 to TRBJ1-1; 7 nucleotides line up with TRBD1. V lost 5 bases, J lost 3 bases, and 3 bases stayed unmatched. Per the germline V gene, CDR1 is SGHNT and CDR2 is YENEEA. The CDR3 is 13 residues long. The whole variable domain, filled in from reference TRBV11-3 and TRBJ1-1, reads EAGVVQSPRYKIIEKKQPVAFWCNPISGHNTLYWYLQNLGQGPELLIRYENEEAVDDSQLPKDRFSAERLKGVDSTLKIQPAELGDSAVYLCASSDREDTEAFFGQGTRLTVV.

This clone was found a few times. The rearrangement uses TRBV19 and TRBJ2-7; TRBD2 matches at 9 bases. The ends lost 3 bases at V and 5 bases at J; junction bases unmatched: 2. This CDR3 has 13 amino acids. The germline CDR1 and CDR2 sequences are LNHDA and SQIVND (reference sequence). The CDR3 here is CASSMGLANEQYF. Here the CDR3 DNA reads TGTGCCAGTAGTATGGGACTAGCTAACGAGCAGTACTTC.

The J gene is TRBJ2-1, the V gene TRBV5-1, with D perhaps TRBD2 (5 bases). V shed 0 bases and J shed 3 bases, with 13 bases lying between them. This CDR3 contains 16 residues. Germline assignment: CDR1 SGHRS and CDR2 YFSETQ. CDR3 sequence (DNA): TGCGCCAGCAGCTTGGAGGTGACTACCGGCTACAATGAGCAGTTCTTC. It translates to CASSLEVTTGYNEQFF.

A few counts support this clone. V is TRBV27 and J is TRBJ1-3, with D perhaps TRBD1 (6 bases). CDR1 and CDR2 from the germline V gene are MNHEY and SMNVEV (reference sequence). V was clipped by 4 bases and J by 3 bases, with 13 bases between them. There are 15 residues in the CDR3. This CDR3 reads CASSSSGVGGNTIYF. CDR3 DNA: TGTGCCAGCAGTTCCTCAGGGGTGGGTGGAAACACCATATATTTT.

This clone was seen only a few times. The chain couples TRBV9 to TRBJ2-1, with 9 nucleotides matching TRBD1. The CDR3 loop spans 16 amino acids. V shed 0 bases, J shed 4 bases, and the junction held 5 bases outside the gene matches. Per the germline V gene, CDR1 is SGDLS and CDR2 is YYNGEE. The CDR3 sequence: CASSVAGTGNYNEQFF. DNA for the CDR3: TGTGCCAGCAGCGTAGCCGGGACAGGGAATTACAATGAGCAGTTCTTC.